This TCR beta chain was captured by sequencing in a study of T cell responses to AZD1222 COVID-19 vaccine. Trimming pared 2 bases from V and 5 bases from J, leaving 11 bases between. The CDR3 is made up of 14 amino acids. In germline, CDR1 is KGHDR, CDR2 SFDVKD. Study-wide results and caveats: Mostly white British, mostly female donors; authors suggested clonal diversity may be underestimated.

Produced via immunoSEQ multiplex PCR; TCRdb's table is partial and in-frame only. The top ten hold roughly 7.1% of the sample, which has some 130,000 clones, 85% to 95% seen once. Worth noting for this clone: Its antigen remains unidentified.

The chain couples TRBV24-1 to TRBJ2-5; tentative D call: TRBD2 (6 bases). The starting material was peripheral blood, obtained 28 days after the second AZD1222 dose. This TCR was sampled from an adult who received the AZD1222 COVID-19 vaccine. DNA for the CDR3: TGTGCCACCAGTGATTCCCGCGGGGTGGAGACCCAGTACTTC. Its protein is CATSDSRGVETQYF.